Below, 18 T cell receptor beta chains from the same sample are listed, as sequenced in a study of tumor-infiltrating lymphocytes in primary liver carcinoma. Unsorted whole blood supplied the RNA, and germline DNA was extracted too. TCR beta cDNA was prepared out of 450 to 500 ng total RNA by means of a constant-region primer. Investigators got TCR beta libraries out of three nested multiplex PCR rounds, done with slightly modified ARM-PCR. In the first two PCR rounds, TRBV1-TRBV30 forward primers were paired with a C-beta reverse primer, and each round lasted around 10 cycles. TCRdb re-called the multiplex PCR reads with MiXCR, one entry per CDR3 protein. The repertoire includes about 310,000 distinct CDR3 sequences, around three fifths of them detected once, and over 15% sits in the top ten. The sequencing sample was made of peripheral blood. The receptors stem from a woman younger than 45 with primary liver carcinoma and hepatitis B virus infection.

This chain links TRBV29-1 with TRBJ2-1; TRBD1 aligns across 7 bases. The germline gives CDR1 SQVTM, CDR2 ANQGSEA. The CDR3 runs 14 residues. J gave up 13 bases and V 6 bases, and 18 bases lay outside the gene matches. CDR3 region: CSVGQHLRPMSQFF. The DNA of the CDR3 is TGCAGCGTGGGACAGCATTTACGTCCAATGAGTCAGTTCTTC.

Notes on this clonotype: This sequence may be a read error, since a much larger clone differs from it by one base. This chain joins TRBV12-3 or TRBV12-4 and TRBJ1-1, with TRBD1 matching over 10 bases. The CDR3 extends over 13 amino acids. CDR3 nucleotides: TGTGCCAGCAGGCTTACCGGGACAGGGGAGGCTCTCTTT. It yields the protein CASRLTGTGEALF.

The rearrangement joins TRBV30 to TRBJ2-4, with 9 bases matching TRBD1. The CDR3 has 14 amino acids. Germline CDR1 and CDR2: GTSNPN and SVGIG (reference sequence). Unmatched junction bases numbered 6, after V lost 0 bases and J lost 9 bases. CDR3 region: CAWSVLGTGTIQYF. The CDR3, as DNA: TGTGCCTGGAGTGTACTCGGGACAGGGACCATTCAGTACTTC.

This clonotype was counted a few times. The genes are TRBV12-3 or TRBV12-4 and TRBJ2-3; 12 bases match TRBD1. After removal of 7 bases from V and 4 bases from J, the junction contained 6 bases not matched to a gene. The CDR3 covers 15 residues. CDR3 residues: CASNLRDRGPDTQYF. Written as DNA, the CDR3 is TGTGCCAGCAACCTCCGGGACAGGGGGCCAGATACGCAGTATTTT.

The chain has TRBV7-9 and TRBJ2-7; TRBD1 matches 7 bases. Looked up from germline, CDR1 is SEHNR and CDR2 is FQNEAQ (reference sequence). V dropped 5 bases and J dropped 2; count of bases not matched to a gene: 12. This CDR3 region has 16 residues. Here the CDR3 DNA reads TGTGCCAGCAGCCCTTCTTGGGACAGCGCGACCTACGAGCAGTACTTC. Translating gives CASSPSWDSATYEQYF.

This clonotype was counted only a few times. The chain recombines TRBV28 with TRBJ2-7; D not resolved. The V end was cut by 2 bases, the J end by 2 bases, with 7 bases between. This CDR3 comprises 13 residues. Germline values: CDR1 MDHEN, CDR2 SYDVKM. In DNA, the CDR3 is TGTGCCAGCAGTTTAGCAGCCACCTACGAGCAGTACTTC. This gives the protein CASSLAATYEQYF.

For this clonotype: One end of the junction fails to match germline, which may point to a read error. The chain couples TRBV6-6 to TRBJ2-3; D tentatively fits TRBD1 or TRBD2 (5 bases each). Gene TRBJ2-7 matches the end of the DNA better, so the J call may be wrong. The CDR3 consists of 15 residues. Germline V gene lookup returns CDR1 MNHNY and CDR2 SVGAGI (reference sequence). Here the CDR3 DNA reads TGTGCAAGCAGTTACCCCGGGGACCAGGTCTACAAGCAGTACTTC. It specifies CASSYPGDQVYKQYF.

In regard to this clonotype: Given a much more abundant clone one base away, this may be a read error. This CDR3 is CASSHRGVDTEAFF. In DNA form, the CDR3 reads TGTGCCAGCAGCCACAGGGGAGTGGACACTGAAGCTTTCTTT. The chain uses TRBV5-6 and TRBJ1-1; 7 bases are a match to TRBD1. The length of the CDR3 is 14 residues. Looked up from germline, CDR1 is SGHDT and CDR2 is YYEEEE. The ends lost 4 bases at V and 3 bases at J; junction bases unmatched: 6.

The chain recombines TRBV7-9 with TRBJ2-1; D unresolved. The CDR3 totals 11 residues. The V and J ends lost 6 bases and 8 bases respectively, with 8 bases between them. CDR1 and CDR2 (germline): SEHNR, FQNEAQ (reference sequence). CDR3 amino acids: CASRPVHEQFF. The CDR3 region has the DNA TGTGCCAGCAGACCCGTTCATGAGCAGTTCTTC. Full variable domain (rest looked up from reference TRBV7-9 and TRBJ2-1): DTGVSQNPRHKITKRGQNVTFRCDPISEHNRLYWYRQTLGQGPEFLTYFQNEAQLEKSRLLSDRFSAERPKGSFSTLEIQRTEQGDSAMYLCASRPVHEQFFGPGTRLTVL.

This chain uses TRBV20-1 with TRBJ2-3; the D gene is possibly TRBD1 (5 bases). The length of the CDR3 is 16 residues. Between the trimmed V and J ends, which lost 6 bases and 4 bases, there was a span of 23 bases. Germline CDR1 reads DFQATT; CDR2 reads SNEGSKA (reference sequence). CDR3 residues: CSASGAGQGRSDTQYF. The CDR3 DNA reads TGCAGTGCGTCAGGTGCTGGGCAGGGAAGGTCAGATACGCAGTATTTT.

The chain joins TRBV28 to TRBJ1-2, with D perhaps matching TRBD1 (5 bases). The CDR3 length is 12 residues. Germline assignment: CDR1 MDHEN and CDR2 SYDVKM. V was cut by 5 bases and J by 8 bases, with 12 bases left in between. For the CDR3, the DNA is TGTGCCAGCAGTCGCGGGGGTTGGGGCTACACCTTC. Translated, it gives CASSRGGWGYTF.

This clonotype occurred many times. The rearrangement uses TRBV12-3 or TRBV12-4 and TRBJ2-5, with TRBD2 identical over 9 bases. There are 16 residues in the CDR3. V was pared by 2 bases and J by 1 base, with 5 bases of the junction left unmatched. The CDR3 DNA follows: TGTGCCAGCAGTTTAAATAGCGGGGGATTCCAAGAGACCCAGTACTTC. The encoded protein is CASSLNSGGFQETQYF.

This chain uses TRBV12-3 or TRBV12-4 with TRBJ2-2, with 9 positions matching TRBD1. This CDR3 has 16 residues. The trim removed 9 bases at V and 5 bases at J, leaving 13 bases unmatched. CDR3: CASPGTGPSCTGELFF. Written as DNA, the CDR3 is TGTGCCAGTCCCGGGACAGGGCCCAGTTGTACCGGGGAGCTGTTTTTT.

This clonotype was picked up a small number of times. V gene TRBV4-1 combines with J gene TRBJ1-3; D gene unclear. V was trimmed by 1 base and J by 4 bases, leaving 11 bases between them. This CDR3 comprises 15 residues. Germline V gene lookup returns CDR1 MGHRA and CDR2 YSYEKL. DNA for the CDR3: TGCGCCAGCAGCCAAGTGGAGACACCCGGAAACACCATATATTTT. Protein sequence: CASSQVETPGNTIYF.

This clonotype was counted a few times. Given a much more abundant clone one base away, this may be a read error. The chain employs TRBV6-2 or TRBV6-3 and TRBJ2-5; D not resolved. The CDR3 is 11 amino acids. CDR1 MNHEY and CDR2 SVGEGT come from the germline V gene. In nucleotides, the CDR3 is TGTGTCAGCAGTCCCCACGAGACCCAGTACTTC. This translates into CVSSPHETQYF.

This chain joins TRBV7-8 and TRBJ2-1; 15 positions agree with TRBD2. In germline, CDR1 is SGHVS, CDR2 FQNEAQ. Trimming at V came to 5 bases and at J to 4 bases, leaving 9 bases not matched to a gene. This CDR3 is 18 amino acids long. CDR3 nucleotides: TGTGCCAGCAGCGGATTTGGGGGACTAGCGGGAGGATACAATGAGCAGTTCTTC. This codes for CASSGFGGLAGGYNEQFF.

This clonotype was detected ten times or more. V and J are TRBV12-3 or TRBV12-4 and TRBJ1-3; D is ambiguous. The CDR3 spans 14 residues. V lost 1 base to trimming and J lost 2 bases, with 6 bases between them. CDR3 sequence: CASSLGGTGNTIYF. The DNA for the CDR3 is TGTGCCAGCAGTTTAGGAGGGACTGGAAACACCATATATTTT.

The genes are TRBV28 and TRBJ2-3; 8 nucleotides align to TRBD1. V lost 2 bases to trimming and J lost 9 bases; unmatched junction nucleotides: 16. Per germline, CDR1 MDHEN and CDR2 SYDVKM. The CDR3 contains 17 residues. Here the CDR3 reads CASSLPGTGALRRTQYF. CDR3 nucleotide sequence: TGTGCCAGCAGTTTACCCGGGACAGGTGCTCTTCGTCGAACGCAGTATTTT. Complete variable domain (other parts from reference TRBV28 and TRBJ2-3): DVKVTQSSRYLVKRTGEKVFLECVQDMDHENMFWYRQDPGLGLRLIYFSYDVKMKEKGDIPEGYSVSREKKERFSLILESASTNQTSMYLCASSLPGTGALRRTQYFGPGTRLTVL.